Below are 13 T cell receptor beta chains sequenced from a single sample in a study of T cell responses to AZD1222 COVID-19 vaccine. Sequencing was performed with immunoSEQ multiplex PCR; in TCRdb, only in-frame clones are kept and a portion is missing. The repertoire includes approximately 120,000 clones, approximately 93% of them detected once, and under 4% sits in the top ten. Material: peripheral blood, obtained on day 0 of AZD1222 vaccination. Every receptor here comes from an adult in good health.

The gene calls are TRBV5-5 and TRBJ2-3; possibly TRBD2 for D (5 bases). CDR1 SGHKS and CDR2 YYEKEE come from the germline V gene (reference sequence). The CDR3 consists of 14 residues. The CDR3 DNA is TGTGCATGCCGCCGAGGGAGCGGCACAGATACGCAGTATTTT. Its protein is CACRRGSGTDTQYF.

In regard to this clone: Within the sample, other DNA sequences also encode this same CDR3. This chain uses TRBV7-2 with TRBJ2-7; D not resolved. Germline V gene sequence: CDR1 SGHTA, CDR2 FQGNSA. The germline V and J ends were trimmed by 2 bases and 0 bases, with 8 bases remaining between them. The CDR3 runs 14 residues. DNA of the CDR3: TGTGCCAGCAGCTTATGGACGTCCTCCTACGAGCAGTACTTC. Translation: CASSLWTSSYEQYF. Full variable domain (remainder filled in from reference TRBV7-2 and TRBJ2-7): GAGVSQSPSNKVTEKGKDVELRCDPISGHTALYWYRQSLGQGLEFLIYFQGNSAPDKSGLPSDRFSAERTGGSVSTLTIQRTQQEDSAVYLCASSLWTSSYEQYFGPGTRLTVT.

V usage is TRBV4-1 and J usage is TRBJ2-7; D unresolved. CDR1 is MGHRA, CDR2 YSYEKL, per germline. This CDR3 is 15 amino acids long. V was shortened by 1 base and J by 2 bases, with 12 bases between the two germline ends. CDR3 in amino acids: CASSQVGLGTYEQYF. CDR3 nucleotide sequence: TGCGCCAGCAGCCAAGTAGGGCTAGGTACCTACGAGCAGTACTTC.

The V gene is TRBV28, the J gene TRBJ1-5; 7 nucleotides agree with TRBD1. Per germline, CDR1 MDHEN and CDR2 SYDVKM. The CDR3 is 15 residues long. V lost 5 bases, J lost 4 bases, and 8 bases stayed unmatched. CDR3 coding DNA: TGTGCCAGCAGTACCCAACAGGGGAGGAATCAGCCCCAGCATTTT. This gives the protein CASSTQQGRNQPQHF.

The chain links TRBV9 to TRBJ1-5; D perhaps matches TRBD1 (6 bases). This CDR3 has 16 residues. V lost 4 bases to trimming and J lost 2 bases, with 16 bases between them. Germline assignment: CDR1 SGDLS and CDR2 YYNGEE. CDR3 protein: CASSPAYRVGNQPQHF. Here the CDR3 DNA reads TGTGCCAGCAGCCCCGCCTACAGGGTGGGCAATCAGCCCCAGCATTTT.

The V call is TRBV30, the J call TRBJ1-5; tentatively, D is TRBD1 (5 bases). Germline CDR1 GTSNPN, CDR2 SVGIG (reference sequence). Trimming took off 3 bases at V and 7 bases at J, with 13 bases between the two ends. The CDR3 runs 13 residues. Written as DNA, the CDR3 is TGTGCCTGGAGGGACTCCCGGGGGCAGCCCCAGCATTTT. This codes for CAWRDSRGQPQHF. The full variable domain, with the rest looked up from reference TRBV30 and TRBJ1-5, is SQTIHQWPATLVQPVGSPLSLECTVEGTSNPNLYWYRQAAGRGLQLLFYSVGIGQISSEVPQNLSASRPQDRQFILSSKKLLLSDSGFYLCAWRDSRGQPQHFGDGTRLSIL.

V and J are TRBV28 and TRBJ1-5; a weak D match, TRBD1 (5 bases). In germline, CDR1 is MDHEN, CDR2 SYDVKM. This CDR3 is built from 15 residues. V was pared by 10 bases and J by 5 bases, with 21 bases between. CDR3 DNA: TGTGCCACCCAAGCCCCCGGGACGGTGGATCAGCCCCAGCATTTT. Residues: CATQAPGTVDQPQHF.

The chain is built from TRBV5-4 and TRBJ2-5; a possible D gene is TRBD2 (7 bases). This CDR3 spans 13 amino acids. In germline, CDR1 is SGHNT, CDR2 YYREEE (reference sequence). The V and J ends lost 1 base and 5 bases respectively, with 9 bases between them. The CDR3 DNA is TGTGCCAGCAGCTTGTGGGGGGGCGAGACCCAGTACTTC. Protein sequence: CASSLWGGETQYF.

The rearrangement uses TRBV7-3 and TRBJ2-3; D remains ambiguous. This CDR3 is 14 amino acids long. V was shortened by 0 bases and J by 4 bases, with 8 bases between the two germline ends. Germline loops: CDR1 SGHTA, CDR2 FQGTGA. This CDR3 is CASSLTHNPDTQYF. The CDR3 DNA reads TGTGCCAGCAGCTTAACTCACAACCCAGATACGCAGTATTTT.

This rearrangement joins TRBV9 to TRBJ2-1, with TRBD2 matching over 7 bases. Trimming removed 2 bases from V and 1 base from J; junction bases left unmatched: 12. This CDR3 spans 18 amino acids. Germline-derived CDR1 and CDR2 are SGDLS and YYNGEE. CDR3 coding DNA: TGTGCCAGCAGCGTCTCGATGGGACTACCTAATTCCTACAATGAGCAGTTCTTC. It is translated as CASSVSMGLPNSYNEQFF.

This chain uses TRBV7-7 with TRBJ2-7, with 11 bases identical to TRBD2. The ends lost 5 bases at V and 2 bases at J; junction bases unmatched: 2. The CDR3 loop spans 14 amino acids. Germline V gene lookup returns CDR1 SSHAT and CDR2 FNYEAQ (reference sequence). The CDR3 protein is CASSPTSGTYEQYF. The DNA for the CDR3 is TGTGCCAGCAGCCCGACTAGCGGGACCTACGAGCAGTACTTC.

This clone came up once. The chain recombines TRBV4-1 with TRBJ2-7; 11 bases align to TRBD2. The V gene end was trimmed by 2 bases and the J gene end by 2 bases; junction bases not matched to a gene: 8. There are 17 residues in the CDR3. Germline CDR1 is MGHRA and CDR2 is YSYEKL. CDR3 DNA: TGCGCCAGCAGCCAACGCTCCGGGACTAGCGGTCCCTACGAGCAGTACTTC. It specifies CASSQRSGTSGPYEQYF.

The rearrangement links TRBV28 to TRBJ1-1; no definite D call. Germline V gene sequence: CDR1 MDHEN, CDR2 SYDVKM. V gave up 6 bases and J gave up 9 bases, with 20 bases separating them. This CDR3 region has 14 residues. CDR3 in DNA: TGTGCCAGCAGCCCAAACAGACCCATTTTACAAGCTTTCTTT. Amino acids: CASSPNRPILQAFF.